The 15 T cell receptor beta chains presented below share a single source sample, sequenced in a study of blood T cell repertoires in COVID-19. Using immunoSEQ multiplex PCR, the repertoire was profiled, and TCRdb retains in-frame clones only, with some absent. The sample shows over 200,000 clones, 87% of them seen only once. Sequenced: peripheral blood. The receptors were gathered from a young woman who had recovered from COVID-19.

This chain connects TRBV29-1 to TRBJ2-7; D is perhaps TRBD1 (6 bases). V was clipped by 6 bases and J by 0 bases, with 12 bases between them. Per germline, CDR1 SQVTM and CDR2 ANQGSEA. CDR3 length: 13 amino acids. The CDR3 loop reads CSVRTASSYEQYF. The CDR3 DNA reads TGCAGCGTGCGGACAGCTAGCTCCTACGAGCAGTACTTC.

The chain links TRBV5-1 to TRBJ1-1; the D gene is possibly TRBD1 (5 bases). The CDR3 consists of 14 residues. Germline V gives CDR1 SGHRS, CDR2 YFSETQ. Trimming removed 2 bases at V and 2 bases at J, with 10 bases between. This CDR3 reads CASSLQVPNTEAFF. CDR3 nucleotide sequence: TGCGCCAGCAGCTTACAGGTCCCCAACACTGAAGCTTTCTTT.

V usage is TRBV27 and J usage is TRBJ2-5; 12 bases match TRBD2. Trimming took 3 bases from V and 3 from J; bases not matched to a gene: 5. The CDR3 extends over 16 amino acids. In germline, CDR1 is MNHEY, CDR2 SMNVEV (reference sequence). CDR3 amino acids: CASSLGLAGGEETQYF. The CDR3 DNA reads as TGTGCCAGCAGTTTGGGACTAGCGGGCGGGGAAGAGACCCAGTACTTC.

The genes are TRBV9 and TRBJ2-1; TRBD2 matches at 11 bases. V lost 3 bases, J lost 2 bases, and 1 base stayed unmatched. Germline V gives CDR1 SGDLS, CDR2 YYNGEE. The CDR3 extends over 15 amino acids. The CDR3 region has the DNA TGTGCCAGCAGCGGTAGCGGGAGGGCCTACAATGAGCAGTTCTTC. This gives the protein CASSGSGRAYNEQFF.

The chain carries TRBV6-4 and TRBJ2-5; 7 positions agree with TRBD2. Germline CDR1 MRHNA, CDR2 SNTAGT. The CDR3 runs to 16 residues. V shed 3 bases and J 2 bases; nucleotides not matched to a gene: 9. The CDR3 region has the DNA TGTGCCAGCAGTGAATCAGGCGGGGGTATTCAAGAGACCCAGTACTTC. This codes for CASSESGGGIQETQYF.

The chain has TRBV6-5 and TRBJ2-3, with a tentative D call TRBD1 (6 bases). The CDR3 runs to 14 residues. Trimming removed 7 bases at V and 6 bases at J, with 17 bases between. CDR1 and CDR2 from the germline V gene are MNHEY and SVGAGI. The CDR3 region is CASTARGAKDTQYF. The CDR3 DNA is TGTGCCAGCACCGCCAGGGGAGCAAAGGATACGCAGTATTTT.

The count of this clone is one. J is TRBJ1-5 and V is TRBV6-6; D is uncertain. The CDR3 is made up of 14 amino acids. Between the trimmed V and J ends, which lost 3 bases and 4 bases, there was a span of 10 bases. Germline CDR1 MNHNY, CDR2 SVGAGI (reference sequence). DNA for the CDR3: TGTGCCAGCAGTTATTCCAGTATGAATCAGCCCCAGCATTTT. Its translation: CASSYSSMNQPQHF.

This clone appeared once. The gene calls are TRBV5-1 and TRBJ2-1, with 10 bases aligning to TRBD2. J lost 10 bases, V lost 4 bases, and 5 bases had no gene match. CDR3 length: 13 residues. The V gene's germline CDR1 is SGHRS and CDR2 YFSETQ. The CDR3 reads CASSKREGREQFF. The CDR3 coding sequence is TGCGCCAGCAGCAAGCGGGAGGGACGGGAGCAGTTCTTC.

The V and J genes are TRBV6-4 and TRBJ1-4, with 7 bases fitting TRBD1. J was trimmed by 8 bases and V by 6 bases; bases with no gene match: 21. This CDR3 is 18 amino acids long. In germline, CDR1 is MRHNA, CDR2 SNTAGT. The CDR3 DNA follows: TGTGCCAGCAGGTTAGGGACAGCTAACGAGAGTTTTATGGAAAAACTGTTTTTT. Translation gives CASRLGTANESFMEKLFF.

J is TRBJ2-1 and V is TRBV9; perhaps TRBD2 as D (6 bases). V was shortened by 2 bases and J by 4 bases, with 10 bases between the two germline ends. CDR1 is SGDLS, CDR2 YYNGEE, per germline. This CDR3 spans 14 amino acids. In DNA form, the CDR3 reads TGTGCCAGCAGCGTGGGACTGGGGTACAATGAGCAGTTCTTC. It yields the protein CASSVGLGYNEQFF.

This chain uses TRBV4-2 with TRBJ2-3; 13 bases are shared with TRBD2. CDR1 is LGHNA and CDR2 is YNFKEQ in the germline V gene. The CDR3 length is 15 residues. After removal of 1 base from V and 5 bases from J, the junction contained 0 bases not matched to a gene. The CDR3 sequence: CASSQGLAGGDTQYF. CDR3 in DNA: TGTGCCAGCAGCCAAGGACTAGCGGGAGGAGATACGCAGTATTTT.

The chain is built from TRBV6-5 and TRBJ1-4; D remains ambiguous. Germline CDR1 and CDR2: MNHEY and SVGAGI. Trimming stripped 6 bases from V and 4 bases from J, with 12 bases between. This CDR3 is built from 14 residues. The CDR3: CASSQELFNEKLFF. CDR3 bases: TGTGCCAGCAGCCAGGAATTATTTAATGAAAAACTGTTTTTT.

This clone was picked up a small number of times. The CDR3 sequence is CASSLRNFQGEQYF. The DNA of the CDR3 is TGTGCCAGCAGCCTCCGGAACTTCCAGGGGGAGCAGTACTTC. V gene TRBV7-3 combines with J gene TRBJ2-7; tentatively, D is TRBD1 (6 bases). Trimming took 5 bases from V and 7 from J, leaving 18 bases between them. The CDR3 length is 14 residues. Germline V gene lookup returns CDR1 SGHTA and CDR2 FQGTGA.

The chain carries TRBV6-2 or TRBV6-3 and TRBJ2-7; D unclear. Trimming took 2 bases from V and 3 from J, leaving 11 bases between them. This CDR3 is 14 amino acids long. Looked up from germline, CDR1 is MNHEY and CDR2 is SVGEGT. This CDR3 is CASSYESKLYEQYF. In DNA, the CDR3 is TGTGCCAGCAGTTACGAGTCGAAACTCTACGAGCAGTACTTC.

The chain combines TRBV11-2 with TRBJ2-7, with no clear D. Germline V lookup: CDR1 SGHAT, CDR2 FQNNGV. V dropped 2 bases and J dropped 3 bases, with 2 bases sitting between them. The CDR3 loop spans 11 amino acids. The CDR3 reads CASSLLYEQYF. The CDR3 DNA sequence: TGTGCCAGCAGCTTACTCTACGAGCAGTACTTC.